One sample yielded the 3 T cell receptor beta chains listed below, sequenced in a study of tissue T cells after allogeneic stem cell transplantation. The data were produced by immunoSEQ multiplex PCR, yet TCRdb's version contains in-frame clones alone and is incomplete. Among approximately 17,000 clones listed, approximately 70% were seen once. The sequenced material came from spleen. These receptors were obtained from a female BALB/c mouse in good health. Mouse MHC haplotype: H2-d.

Concerning this clone: Gene names are the mouse ones. With the read ending 1 residue before the CDR3 end, the germline J gene is used to fill in that end. This chain joins TRBV13-2 and TRBJ1-4; TRBD1 agrees at 7 bases. Per the germline V gene, CDR1 is NNHNN and CDR2 is SYGAGS (reference sequence). J gave up 5 bases and V 3 bases, and 4 bases lay outside the gene matches. There are 14 residues in the CDR3. CDR3 DNA (partial): TGTGCCAGCGGTGCCCAGGGGGTAAACGAAAGATTATTT. As protein: CASGAQGVNERLF. The whole CDR3 protein is CASGAQGVNERLFF.

As to this clone: Germline and genes: mouse. Sequencing ends 1 residue short of the CDR3 end; the germline J gene provides the rest. The chain links TRBV2 to TRBJ1-2, with 10 bases aligning to TRBD1. This CDR3 region has 16 residues. CDR1 is LGHNA, CDR2 YSYQKL, per germline. After removal of 2 bases from V and 2 bases from J, the junction contained 5 bases not matched to a gene. The CDR3 bases that were read are TGTGCCAGCAGCCAAAACCCGGGACAGGGGAACTCCGACTACACC. As protein: CASSQNPGQGNSDYT. The entire CDR3 protein is CASSQNPGQGNSDYTF. Complete variable domain (other parts from reference TRBV2 and TRBJ1-2): DPKIIQKPKYLVAVTGSEKILICEQYLGHNAMYWYRQSAKKPLEFMFSYSYQKLMDNQTASSRFQPQSSKKNHLDLQITALKPDDSATYFCASSQNPGQGNSDYTFGSGTRLLVI.

With regard to this clone: Here the gene names and germline are mouse. Read data end 1 residue before the CDR3 end; the end is taken from the germline J gene. The chain employs TRBV20 and TRBJ1-1; D possibly corresponds to TRBD1 (6 bases). V was clipped by 3 bases and J by 2 bases, with 10 bases between them. Germline V gene lookup returns CDR1 GFQATS and CDR2 STVNSAI. The CDR3 loop spans 13 amino acids. The CDR3 spells CGARKGGNTEVFF. The sequenced part of the CDR3 DNA is TGTGGTGCTAGAAAGGGGGGTAACACAGAAGTCTTC. Full variable domain (remainder filled in from reference TRBV20 and TRBJ1-1): GALVYQYPRRTICKSGTSMRMECQAVGFQATSVAWYRQSPQKTFELIALSTVNSAIKYEQNFTQEKFPISHPNLSFSSMTVLNAYLEDRGLYLCGARKGGNTEVFFGKGTRLTVV.